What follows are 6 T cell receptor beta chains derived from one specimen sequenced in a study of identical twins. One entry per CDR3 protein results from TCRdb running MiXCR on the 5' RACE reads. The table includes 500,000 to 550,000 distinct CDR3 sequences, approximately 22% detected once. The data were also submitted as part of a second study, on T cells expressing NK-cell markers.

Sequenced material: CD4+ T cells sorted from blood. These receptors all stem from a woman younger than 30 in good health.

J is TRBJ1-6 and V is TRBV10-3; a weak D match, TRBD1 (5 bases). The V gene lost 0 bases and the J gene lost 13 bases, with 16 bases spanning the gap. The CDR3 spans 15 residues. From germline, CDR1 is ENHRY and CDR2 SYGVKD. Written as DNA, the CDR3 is TGTGCCATCAGTGAGTCCCAGGGCTCCGAGGTTCCCCTCCACTTT. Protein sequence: CAISESQGSEVPLHF.

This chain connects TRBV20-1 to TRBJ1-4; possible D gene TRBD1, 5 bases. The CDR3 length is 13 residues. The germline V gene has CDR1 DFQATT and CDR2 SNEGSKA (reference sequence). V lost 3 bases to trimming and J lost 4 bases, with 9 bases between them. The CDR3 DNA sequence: TGCAGTGCTAGGGGGGTCGATAATGAAAAACTGTTTTTT. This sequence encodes CSARGVDNEKLFF.

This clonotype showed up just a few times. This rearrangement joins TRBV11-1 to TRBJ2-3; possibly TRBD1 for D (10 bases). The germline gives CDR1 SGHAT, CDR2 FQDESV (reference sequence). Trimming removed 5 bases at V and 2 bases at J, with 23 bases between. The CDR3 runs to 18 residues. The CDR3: CASSNPGQGTSLTDTQYF. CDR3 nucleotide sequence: TGTGCCAGCAGCAATCCGGGACAGGGGACTAGCCTCACAGATACGCAGTATTTT.

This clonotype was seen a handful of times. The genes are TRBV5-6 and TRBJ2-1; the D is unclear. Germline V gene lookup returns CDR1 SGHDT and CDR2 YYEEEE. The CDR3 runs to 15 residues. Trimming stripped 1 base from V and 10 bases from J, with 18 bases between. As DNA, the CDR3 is TGTGCCAGCAGCTTGTTCGGACCCTCAACTCGGGAGCAGTTCTTC. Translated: CASSLFGPSTREQFF.

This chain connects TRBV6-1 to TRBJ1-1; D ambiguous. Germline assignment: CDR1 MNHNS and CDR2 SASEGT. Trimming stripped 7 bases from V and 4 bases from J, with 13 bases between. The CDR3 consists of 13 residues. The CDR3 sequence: CASTEILGTEAFF. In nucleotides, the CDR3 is TGTGCCAGCACCGAAATCTTGGGCACTGAAGCTTTCTTT.

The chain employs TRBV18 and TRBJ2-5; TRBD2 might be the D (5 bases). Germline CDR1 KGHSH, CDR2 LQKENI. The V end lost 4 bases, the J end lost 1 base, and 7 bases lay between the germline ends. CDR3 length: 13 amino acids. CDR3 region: CASSHGIQETQYF. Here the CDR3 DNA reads TGTGCCAGCTCACACGGGATCCAAGAGACCCAGTACTTC.